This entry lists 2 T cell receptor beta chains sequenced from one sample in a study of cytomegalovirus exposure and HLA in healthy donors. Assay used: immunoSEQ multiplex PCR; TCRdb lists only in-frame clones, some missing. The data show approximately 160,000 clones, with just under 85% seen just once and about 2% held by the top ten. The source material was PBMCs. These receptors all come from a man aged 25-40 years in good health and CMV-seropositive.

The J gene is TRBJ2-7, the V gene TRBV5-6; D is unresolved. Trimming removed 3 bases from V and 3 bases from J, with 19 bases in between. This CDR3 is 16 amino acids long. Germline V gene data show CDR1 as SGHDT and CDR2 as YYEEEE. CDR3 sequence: CASSSGLYSKDYEQYF. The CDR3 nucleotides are TGTGCCAGCAGCTCAGGCCTCTACTCCAAGGACTACGAGCAGTACTTC.

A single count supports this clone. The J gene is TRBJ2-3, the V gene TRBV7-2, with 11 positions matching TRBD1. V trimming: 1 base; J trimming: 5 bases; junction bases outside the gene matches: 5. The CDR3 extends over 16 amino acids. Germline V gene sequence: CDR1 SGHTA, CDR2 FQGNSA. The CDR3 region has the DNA TGTGCCAGCAGCTTAGAGGGACAGGGGGTTGGAGATACGCAGTATTTT. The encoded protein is CASSLEGQGVGDTQYF. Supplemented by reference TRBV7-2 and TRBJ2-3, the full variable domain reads GAGVSQSPSNKVTEKGKDVELRCDPISGHTALYWYRQSLGQGLEFLIYFQGNSAPDKSGLPSDRFSAERTGGSVSTLTIQRTQQEDSAVYLCASSLEGQGVGDTQYFGPGTRLTVL.